This T cell receptor beta chain was identified in a study of blood T cells in healthy people across ages. Each donor supplied approximately 10 milliliters of peripheral blood. Germline lookup yields CDR1 SGDLS and CDR2 YYNGEE. The germline V and J ends were trimmed by 2 bases and 8 bases, with 11 bases remaining between them. This CDR3 is built from 13 residues. The authors ran a second PCR of roughly 6 to 11 cycles using a sample-barcoded 5' primer and a J-beta primer mix. Via MiXCR, TCRdb re-called the 5' RACE reads, giving one row per CDR3 protein. The table has about 1.8 million distinct CDR3 sequences, around 50% seen once. As for this clonotype: Its antigen is not known.

Study-wide results and limits: TCR beta diversity correlated strongly with naive T cell percentage. It was the long-lived donors that had more naive CD4+ cells and higher diversity than aged donors. The recorded TCR beta diversity per million T cells decreased in a roughly linear manner with age.

The receptor was isolated from a woman aged 40 to 49 in good health. The rearrangement links TRBV9 to TRBJ2-1; D possibly corresponds to TRBD2 (5 bases). The source material was blood. The CDR3 region has the DNA TGTGCCAGCAGCGTCGACGAGGAGGATGAGCAGTTCTTC. It codes for CASSVDEEDEQFF.